This T cell receptor beta chain was retrieved from a study of blood T cell repertoires in COVID-19. The wider study: Material from acute and convalescent COVID-19 was sourced from the United States, Italy and Spain. PBMCs, B-cell-depleted T cells, or T cells were the source of the cDNA or gDNA that made up the material.

As originally analysed: Amplifying reference gene primers gave estimates of nucleated cell counts. Assay used: immunoSEQ multiplex PCR; TCRdb lists only in-frame clones, some missing. Clonal size and the V and J genes are those of that table, whereas D and trimming came from the DNA. The data contain 95,000 to 150,000 clones, under 85% of them singletons. Sequenced material: peripheral blood. This TCR was recovered from a man aged 55 to 70 with acute or convalescent COVID-19.

DNA of the CDR3: TGTGCCAGCAGTTCCGGGACTACGGTCGCGGGCATTCAGTACTTC. As protein: CASSSGTTVAGIQYF. This chain connects TRBV6-2 or TRBV6-3 to TRBJ2-4; 7 bases align to TRBD2. V lost 4 bases to trimming and J lost 9 bases; unmatched junction nucleotides: 12. Germline V gene lookup returns CDR1 MNHEY and CDR2 SVGEGT. This CDR3 is 15 amino acids long.